The T cell receptor (beta chain) under discussion was sequenced for a study of somatic mutations in cytotoxic T cells in rheumatoid arthritis. Overall study context: Blood (roughly 28 ml EDTA) from each patient was taken right after diagnosis, before any treatment. Study findings and constraints: Among about 70 patients, roughly 8 showed a largest CD8+ clone that surpassed 20% of CD8+ cells.

As regards this clone: Its antigen is unknown.

Germline CDR1 reads SGHAT; CDR2 reads FQNNGV. V lost 4 bases and J 11 bases, leaving 26 bases between the germline ends. The CDR3 consists of 16 residues. The table came from immunoSEQ multiplex PCR; TCRdb's copy has only in-frame clones and leaves some out. The data contain some 30,000 clones, approximately 86% of them singletons. The clonotype was recovered from an adult with rheumatoid arthritis. This chain uses TRBV11-2 with TRBJ1-1; D gene uncertain. The sequenced material came from CD8+ T cells sorted from blood. The CDR3 region is CASSSEGSRLLNGAFF. The CDR3 DNA is TGTGCCAGCAGCTCAGAAGGTTCGCGACTCCTTAATGGGGCTTTCTTT.